The 16 T cell receptor beta chains below come from one sample, sequenced in a study of early T cells in non-severe SARS-CoV-2 infection. TCRdb analysed the 5' RACE reads with MiXCR anew, one entry per CDR3 protein. The sample yields 80,000 to 100,000 distinct CDR3 sequences, 12% to 15% seen once. Source material: whole blood. Receptors originate from an adult who was a healthcare worker with PCR-confirmed SARS-CoV-2 infection or an uninfected control (not recorded which).

This clonotype was recorded many times. J is TRBJ1-1 and V is TRBV10-3; D remains unclear. With 2 bases removed from V and 1 base from J, the gap between germline ends came to 14 bases. This CDR3 has 16 amino acids. The germline gives CDR1 ENHRY, CDR2 SYGVKD. CDR3 sequence: CAISETPGRSNTEAFF. The CDR3 DNA reads TGTGCCATCAGTGAGACCCCCGGGAGGTCGAACACTGAAGCTTTCTTT.

This clonotype has only a few counts. This chain connects TRBV28 to TRBJ1-2, with 8 bases aligning to TRBD1. The V segment lost 3 bases and the J segment 8 bases; nucleotides outside the gene matches: 5. This CDR3 has 13 amino acids. Germline V gene lookup returns CDR1 MDHEN and CDR2 SYDVKM. Here the CDR3 reads CASSFGQGPGYTF. The DNA for the CDR3 is TGTGCCAGCAGTTTCGGACAGGGCCCCGGCTACACCTTC.

This clonotype was observed a few times. The chain uses TRBV10-3 and TRBJ2-7; D perhaps matches TRBD2 (5 bases). This CDR3 is 13 amino acids long. V gave up 6 bases and J gave up 3 bases, with 12 bases separating them. The germline V gene has CDR1 ENHRY and CDR2 SYGVKD. The CDR3 sequence is CAISAGFGYEQYF. In DNA, the CDR3 is TGTGCCATCAGCGCGGGCTTCGGCTACGAGCAGTACTTC.

A note on this clonotype: Compared with germline, one end of the junction differs, possibly owing to a read error. The chain recombines TRBV20-1 with TRBJ1-4; 8 positions agree with TRBD1. Germline CDR1 DFQATT, CDR2 SNEGSKA (reference sequence). The CDR3 covers 12 residues. The chain's CDR3 is CSAQGAVKKVFF. The CDR3 DNA reads TGCAGTGCGCAGGGGGCCGTGAAAAAAGTGTTTTTT.

This clonotype was recorded a few times. This chain links TRBV11-2 with TRBJ1-3; 7 nucleotides align to TRBD1. J lost 3 bases, V lost 5 bases, and 10 bases had no gene match. Germline V gene lookup returns CDR1 SGHAT and CDR2 FQNNGV. The CDR3 runs to 16 residues. CDR3 sequence reads: CASSISTGAGGNTIYF. In DNA form, the CDR3 reads TGTGCCAGCAGCATATCAACAGGGGCAGGTGGAAACACCATATATTTT.

This clonotype was recorded a few times. The chain combines TRBV14 with TRBJ2-5; tentatively, D is TRBD1 (6 bases). With 3 bases removed from V and 2 bases from J, the gap between germline ends came to 16 bases. This CDR3 contains 16 residues. Germline V CDR1 and CDR2: SGHDN, FVKESK. The CDR3 here is CASSHGDKGEQETQYF. Written as DNA, the CDR3 is TGTGCCAGCAGCCACGGGGACAAGGGGGAACAAGAGACCCAGTACTTC. Using reference TRBV14 and TRBJ2-5 for the parts outside the CDR3, the full variable domain is EAGVTQFPSHSVIEKGQTVTLRCDPISGHDNLYWYRRVMGKEIKFLLHFVKESKQDESGMPNNRFLAERTGGTYSTLKVQPAELEDSGVYFCASSHGDKGEQETQYFGPGTRLLVL.

This clonotype turned up a few times. This sequence joins TRBV14 and TRBJ2-7; 7 nucleotides agree with TRBD1. The germline V gene encodes CDR1 SGHDN and CDR2 FVKESK. Losses at the gene ends were 3 bases for V and 6 bases for J; bases not matched to a gene: 2. The CDR3 is made up of 12 amino acids. CDR3 amino acids: CASSHPGGEQYF. In DNA form, the CDR3 reads TGTGCCAGCAGCCACCCAGGGGGCGAGCAGTACTTC. The full variable domain, completed using reference TRBV14 and TRBJ2-7, is EAGVTQFPSHSVIEKGQTVTLRCDPISGHDNLYWYRRVMGKEIKFLLHFVKESKQDESGMPNNRFLAERTGGTYSTLKVQPAELEDSGVYFCASSHPGGEQYFGPGTRLTVT.

The CDR3 sequence is CAMGQPREKLFF. The DNA for the CDR3 is TGTGCCATGGGACAGCCGCGTGAAAAACTGTTTTTT. The J gene is TRBJ1-4, the V gene TRBV21-1; the table names TRBD1, a call not compared with the DNA. TRBV21-1 is a listed pseudogene. This CDR3 is built from 12 residues.

This clonotype was observed a few times. One end of the junction is discordant with germline, which a read error may explain. The V gene is TRBV7-7, the J gene TRBJ2-5; D possibly matches TRBD1 or TRBD2 (7 bases each). The germline gives CDR1 SSHAT, CDR2 FNYEAQ (reference sequence). The CDR3 length is 14 residues. In DNA, the CDR3 is TGTGCTAGCAGCTTGAGGCAGGGGGGGGAGACCCAGTACTTC. Translating it yields CASSLRQGGETQYF.

This clonotype occurred many times. The chain uses TRBV20-1 and TRBJ2-1; maybe TRBD2 (6 bases). The CDR3 contains 13 residues. The germline V gene has CDR1 DFQATT and CDR2 SNEGSKA (reference sequence). V was pared by 2 bases and J by 4 bases, with 9 bases between. CDR3 sequence reads: CSARRLAYNEQFF. CDR3 nucleotides: TGCAGTGCTAGAAGGCTAGCGTACAATGAGCAGTTCTTC.

This clonotype occurred a few times. V gene TRBV7-8 combines with J gene TRBJ1-4; the D gene is possibly TRBD1 (5 bases). Trimming cost V 4 bases and J 8 bases, with 17 bases left between them. The germline gives CDR1 SGHVS, CDR2 FQNEAQ. This CDR3 is built from 15 residues. In DNA, the CDR3 is TGTGCCAGCAGCTCCAGGGCAAGCCCTAGGGAAAAACTGTTTTTT. This gives the protein CASSSRASPREKLFF. The entire variable domain, with the rest obtained from reference TRBV7-8 and TRBJ1-4, is as follows: GAGVSQSPRYKVAKRGQDVALRCDPISGHVSLFWYQQALGQGPEFLTYFQNEAQLDKSGLPSDRFFAERPEGSVSTLKIQRTQQEDSAVYLCASSSRASPREKLFFGSGTQLSVL.

This clonotype came up many times. The chain links TRBV4-2 to TRBJ1-1; D is undetermined. The V and J ends lost 5 bases and 4 bases respectively, with 23 bases between them. This CDR3 comprises 17 residues. The germline CDR1 and CDR2 sequences are LGHNA and YNFKEQ. DNA of the CDR3: TGTGCCAGCAGCAAATGGAGCGTGAACTCTAGAGGCACTGAAGCTTTCTTT. Protein sequence: CASSKWSVNSRGTEAFF.

This clonotype was picked up many times. This chain joins TRBV7-2 and TRBJ1-5; perhaps TRBD1 as D (5 bases). The V gene lost 1 base and the J gene lost 3 bases, with 10 bases spanning the gap. Germline lookup yields CDR1 SGHTA and CDR2 FQGNSA. This CDR3 is built from 15 residues. The CDR3 DNA sequence: TGTGCCAGCAGCTTAGTGGCAGGGATCAATCAGCCCCAGCATTTT. Translated: CASSLVAGINQPQHF.

There are a few counts of this clonotype. This sequence joins TRBV20-1 and TRBJ1-5; D is undetermined. The germline V gene has CDR1 DFQATT and CDR2 SNEGSKA (reference sequence). Trimming shortened V by 6 bases and J by 8 bases, and 14 bases separated the two germline ends. The CDR3 loop spans 12 amino acids. The CDR3 loop is CSARTAREPQHF. The CDR3 DNA sequence: TGCAGTGCCCGGACGGCGCGGGAGCCCCAGCATTTT.

The J gene is TRBJ1-4, the V gene TRBV6-5, with a possible D match to TRBD1 (5 bases). Deletions cut 8 bases from V and 7 bases from J, with 11 bases between. The CDR3 has 12 amino acids. Germline V gene sequence: CDR1 MNHEY, CDR2 SVGAGI. The CDR3 is CASAGTAEKLFF. The CDR3, as DNA: TGTGCCAGCGCCGGGACGGCTGAAAAACTGTTTTTT.

This clonotype came up many times. The rearrangement links TRBV6-5 to TRBJ2-5, with 12 nucleotides matching TRBD2. Germline CDR1 reads MNHEY; CDR2 reads SVGAGI. After removal of 2 bases from V and 2 bases from J, the junction contained 3 bases not matched to a gene. The CDR3 spans 16 residues. The CDR3 nucleotides are TGTGCCAGCAGTTACGGACTAGCGGGGCTACAAGAGACCCAGTACTTC. The encoded protein is CASSYGLAGLQETQYF.